These 5 T cell receptor beta chains share one sample of origin, sequenced in a study of blood T cells in healthy people across ages. It was with a sample-barcoded 5' primer and a J-beta primer mix that a second PCR of roughly 7 to 12 cycles was run. Each CDR3 protein gets one entry after TCRdb re-called the 5' RACE reads with MiXCR. Among approximately 690,000 distinct CDR3 sequences, 40% to 45% were seen once, and the ten largest hold around 30%. The sequenced sample consisted of blood. The source of these receptors is a man older than 75 in good health.

This clonotype showed up just a few times. The chain recombines TRBV7-2 with TRBJ2-3; 9 nucleotides match TRBD2. This CDR3 has 16 amino acids. From germline, CDR1 is SGHTA and CDR2 FQGNSA. The ends lost 1 base at V and 0 bases at J; junction bases unmatched: 2. CDR3 in amino acids: CASSLGAGGSTDTQYF. CDR3 DNA: TGTGCCAGCAGCTTAGGGGCGGGGGGGAGCACAGATACGCAGTATTTT.

V and J are TRBV12-3 or TRBV12-4 and TRBJ1-1; TRBD1 is a possible D gene (6 bases). The CDR3 runs to 14 residues. Trimming pared 5 bases from V and 4 bases from J, leaving 14 bases between. CDR3 DNA sequence: TGTGCCAGCAGTGTCCCAGGGGTTTCCACTGAAGCTTTCTTT. Amino acid sequence: CASSVPGVSTEAFF.

This clonotype was counted only a few times. The rearrangement joins TRBV28 to TRBJ2-1; 8 bases are a match to TRBD2. The V gene end was trimmed by 3 bases and the J gene end by 9 bases; junction bases not matched to a gene: 4. Per the germline V gene, CDR1 is MDHEN and CDR2 is SYDVKM. This CDR3 has 13 residues. The DNA of the CDR3 is TGTGCCAGCAGTTTGATCGGGAGGGGTGAGCAGTTCTTC. Translated: CASSLIGRGEQFF.

Remarks on this clonotype: One end of the junction varies from germline; a read error may be responsible. The V gene is TRBV4-2, the J gene TRBJ2-7; D uncertain. CDR1 and CDR2 (germline): LGHNA, YNFKEQ. The length of the CDR3 is 15 residues. CDR3 loop: CAGSQDLAMAYEQYF. The CDR3 coding sequence is TGTGCCGGCAGCCAAGATCTGGCCATGGCCTACGAGCAGTACTTC.

This clonotype was found a few times. A much larger clone differs by one base, so this may be a read error. The V gene is TRBV10-3, the J gene TRBJ2-3, with D possibly being TRBD1 or TRBD2 (5 bases each). CDR3 size: 18 residues. Germline V lookup: CDR1 ENHRY, CDR2 SYGVKD. The CDR3 region is CVISDSKASEGHTDTQYF. The DNA of the CDR3 is TGTGTCATCAGTGACAGCAAGGCTAGTGAGGGCCACACAGATACGCAGTATTTT.